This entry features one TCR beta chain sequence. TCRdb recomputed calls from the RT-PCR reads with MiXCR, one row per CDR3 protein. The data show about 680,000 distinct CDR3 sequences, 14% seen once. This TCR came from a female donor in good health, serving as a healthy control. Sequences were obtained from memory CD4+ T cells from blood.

In DNA form, the CDR3 reads TGCAGTGCTAGAGTCACAGCCGATACGCAGTATTTT. Translated, it gives CSARVTADTQYF. The chain has TRBV20-1 and TRBJ2-3; D unclear. V was shortened by 1 base and J by 6 bases, with 8 bases between the two germline ends. Per the germline V gene, CDR1 is DFQATT and CDR2 is SNEGSKA (reference sequence). CDR3 length: 12 residues.